These T cell receptor beta chains were read from a single sample in a study of Graves' ophthalmopathy and Graves' hyperthyroidism. A single record per CDR3 protein comes from TCRdb applying MiXCR to the multiplex PCR reads. The sample has a few hundred thousand distinct CDR3 sequences; about 18% are singletons. The sample comprised peripheral blood. These receptors were collected from an adult woman with stable Graves' hyperthyroidism. Each CDR3 is given with its conserved first and last residue. A D gene is named only where the DNA matches it firmly. Clone size, where shown, is once, few, many, or a class for clones that have expanded.

d_call,v_call,clone_size,j_call,cdr3_nt,cdr3_aa
TRBD1,TRBV2,many,TRBJ2-5,TGTGCCAGCAGTACCAAGGACAGGGGCCTTTGGGGTGAGACCCAGTACTTC,CASSTKDRGLWGETQYF
TRBD1,TRBV5-1,few,TRBJ1-1,TGCGCCAGCTTCGAGGGGGCGTCCACTGAAGCTTTCTTT,CASFEGASTEAFF
TRBD1,TRBV29-1,many,TRBJ1-1,TGCAGCGCCCGCCGGGACAGGGCTAGGGGTGAAGCTTTCTTT,CSARRDRARGEAFF
.,TRBV7-2,.,TRBJ1-5,TGTGCCAGCAGCTTAGTAATCTGGGAAAATCAGCCCCAGCATTTT,CASSLVIWENQPQHF
TRBD2,TRBV11-2,.,TRBJ2-5,TGTGCCAGCAGCTTAGGCGGGGGGCCCCAGTACTTC,CASSLGGGPQYF
.,TRBV12-3/TRBV12-4,many,TRBJ2-7,TGTGCCAGCAGTCCCGGAGGGGGGAGGTCCCACGAGCAGTACTTC,CASSPGGGRSHEQYF
.,TRBV6-1,many,TRBJ1-5,TGTGCCAGCCTGGCGGCCAGGGCGGGCAATCAGCCCCAGCATTTT,CASLAARAGNQPQHF
TRBD1,TRBV13,many,TRBJ1-1,TGTGCCAGCAGTTCCGGGACAGGGGGCTCTGAAGCTTTCTTT,CASSSGTGGSEAFF
.,TRBV6-1,.,TRBJ1-5,TGTGCCAGCAGTGAAGGGGGTCTTAGGAATCAGCCCCAGCATTTT,CASSEGGLRNQPQHF
.,TRBV11-1,many,TRBJ1-1,TGTGCCAGCAGCGAAGGGGCGGGGGTGATGAACACTGAAGCTTTCTTT,CASSEGAGVMNTEAFF
.,TRBV2,many,TRBJ2-5,TGTGCCAGCAGTGCCCGACCGCCAAACACCGCAGGGATTGAGACCCAGTACTTC,CASSARPPNTAGIETQYF
.,TRBV28,many,TRBJ2-7,TGTGCCAGCAGTCGACCTCAATTGGGCTCCTACGAGCAGTACTTC,CASSRPQLGSYEQYF
TRBD1,TRBV7-8,.,TRBJ1-6,TGTGCCAGCAGCTTACCGACAGGGTCGTTTGGGAATTCACCCCTCCACTTT,CASSLPTGSFGNSPLHF
.,TRBV29-1,many,TRBJ2-3,TGCAGCGTTGAGGATAGGGAGAGGGGCACAGATACGCAGTATTTT,CSVEDRERGTDTQYF
.,TRBV7-9,many,TRBJ1-5,TGTGCCAGCTCCCCCCGAGGCGATAGCAATCAGCCCCAGCATTTT,CASSPRGDSNQPQHF
TRBD2,TRBV12-3/TRBV12-4,.,TRBJ2-7,TGTGCCAGCAGTACTAGCGGGGGAGAATACGAGCAGTACTTC,CASSTSGGEYEQYF
.,TRBV30,once,TRBJ1-1,TGTGCCTGGGGGGACCTGGCCACTGAAGCTTTCTTT,CAWGDLATEAFF
.,TRBV12-3/TRBV12-4,many,TRBJ1-2,TGTGCCAGCAGAAATCCAGCGGCAAGTTATGGCTACACCTTC,CASRNPAASYGYTF
.,TRBV9,many,TRBJ2-5,TGTGCCAGCAGCGTCGGGGCACAAGAGACCCAGTACTTC,CASSVGAQETQYF
.,TRBV13,.,TRBJ2-5,TGTGCCAGCAGCTTACGCGGGGCCCCAAGGACCCAGTACTTC,CASSLRGAPRTQYF
TRBD1,TRBV24-1,many,TRBJ1-2,TGTGCCACCAGTGATCCTGGACAGGGGGCGAGCGGCTACACCTTC,CATSDPGQGASGYTF
.,TRBV12-5,many,TRBJ1-5,TGTGCTAGTGGTTTGGCCCAGCCCCAGCATTTT,CASGLAQPQHF
.,TRBV6-2/TRBV6-3,many,TRBJ2-5,TGTGCCAGCAGGCGGGAACTGCTTAGGGAGACCCAGTACTTC,CASRRELLRETQYF
TRBD1,TRBV25-1,many,TRBJ2-7,TGTGCCAGCAGTGATCCCCCGACAGGGGATGGGTACGAGCAGTACTTC,CASSDPPTGDGYEQYF
.,TRBV2,many,TRBJ1-5,TGTGCCACTGGGGTTTTGAGCCAAAATCAGCCCCAGCATTTT,CATGVLSQNQPQHF
.,TRBV12-3/TRBV12-4,many,TRBJ1-6,TGTGCCAGCAGTTACAACTACCCGGGATCTTCAATTTCATTT,CASSYNYPGSSISF
.,TRBV5-1,many,TRBJ1-1,TGCGCCAGCAACTCTTTAGCAGGCGTGAACACTGAAGCTTTCTTT,CASNSLAGVNTEAFF
.,TRBV3-1,many,TRBJ2-7,TGTGCCAGCAGCCAAAATAATGTAGGACTGTCTGCATCGGGTGAGCAGTACTTC,CASSQNNVGLSASGEQYF
.,TRBV11-2,many,TRBJ1-5,TGTGCCAGCAGGGGCTTAGGTAGCAATCAGCCCCAGCATTTT,CASRGLGSNQPQHF
.,TRBV4-2,many,TRBJ1-1,TGTGCCAGCAGCCACCTACAGGGTTTGAACACTGAAGCTTTCTTT,CASSHLQGLNTEAFF
.,TRBV28,many,TRBJ1-1,TGTGCCAGCAGCCCGAAATGGAGGAGAACTGAAGCTTTCTTT,CASSPKWRRTEAFF
.,TRBV28,many,TRBJ1-2,TGTGCCAGCAGTTTAACGGGGGATGACTATGGCTACACCTTC,CASSLTGDDYGYTF
TRBD2,TRBV20-1,.,TRBJ2-7,TGCAGTGCGCTGACTAGCGCGGGACACGAGCAGTACTTC,CSALTSAGHEQYF
.,TRBV6-1,many,TRBJ2-5,TGTGCCAGCAGTGTGGGAAGGGACGAGACCCAGTACTTC,CASSVGRDETQYF